This TCR beta chain appears in the sequencing data of a study of cytomegalovirus exposure and HLA in healthy donors. Study results and limitations: Highly shared sequence variants in one cluster were likely a sequencing artifact. Researchers reported from a later analysis that most CMV-associated TCR beta chains appeared HLA-restricted.

The PCR had 60 Vbeta and 13 Jbeta primers. Profiled with immunoSEQ multiplex PCR; TCRdb holds only in-frame clones, not every one. In total, the table holds tens of thousands of clones. Germline CDR1 and CDR2: MNHNS and SASEGT. Trimming removed 5 bases from V and 2 bases from J, with 13 bases in between. The CDR3 is 15 amino acids. As regards this clone: Its antigen is still unknown.

The genes are TRBV6-1 and TRBJ1-5, with D unclear. The TCR comes from a woman aged 25 to 45 in good health and CMV-seropositive. The source material was PBMCs. The CDR3 reads CASSRQLEGNQPQHF. The DNA of the CDR3 is TGTGCCAGCAGTAGGCAATTAGAGGGCAATCAGCCCCAGCATTTT.